The rows below give T cell receptor beta chains drawn from one sample of a study of cytomegalovirus exposure and HLA in healthy donors. The table came from immunoSEQ multiplex PCR; TCRdb's copy has only in-frame clones and leaves some out. The table lists approximately 170,000 clones, 75% to 95% of them singletons. Sequenced input: PBMCs. The source is a young woman in good health and CMV-seropositive. Both conserved end residues are part of each CDR3. D genes are given only for firm matches. Clone size is stated in some rows and not others, as once, few, many or a class when expanded.

TRBD1 TRBJ2-6 TRBV28 - TGTGCCAGCAGTCCCTCCGGGACAGGGGGCGCTGGGGCCAACGTCCTGACTTTC CASSPSGTGGAGANVLTF
- TRBJ1-5 TRBV28 - TGTGCCAGCAGCCTCCGGGGGTTAGCGATCAATCAGCCCCAGCATTTT CASSLRGLAINQPQHF
- TRBJ1-3 TRBV2 - TGTGCCAGCAGTGAAGCCAGGGACTATGGAAACACCATATATTTT CASSEARDYGNTIYF
TRBD2 TRBJ2-7 TRBV11-2 - TGTGCCAGCAGCTTACCGGCCGGGGGGGGTCTGTGGGAGCAGTACTTC CASSLPAGGGLWEQYF
TRBD1 TRBJ1-2 TRBV7-2 - TGTGCCAGCAGCTTAGCGGGACAGGGTGACTATGGCTACACCTTC CASSLAGQGDYGYTF
TRBD1 TRBJ2-7 TRBV11-2 - TGTGCCAGCAGCGCGCCGAAGGGGGCTGTAGTCTACGAGCAGTACTTC CASSAPKGAVVYEQYF
TRBD1 TRBJ2-1 TRBV4-2 - TGTGCCAGCAGCCAGCTCGGGACAGGTTACAATGAGCAGTTCTTC CASSQLGTGYNEQFF
- TRBJ2-7 TRBV6-5 - TGTGCCAGCAGCCTCTCAGGGGTGGCCTACGAGCAGTACTTC CASSLSGVAYEQYF
- TRBJ2-3 TRBV5-1 - TGCGCCAGCAGCTTGGGGCTAGCTGGCACAGATACGCAGTATTTT CASSLGLAGTDTQYF
TRBD1 TRBJ2-5 TRBV7-7 - TGTGCCAGCAGCTTAGGCCGGACAGGGGGCTCGGAGACCCAGTACTTC CASSLGRTGGSETQYF
- TRBJ2-7 TRBV6-1 - TGTTCGGGCGGGGTCCTCTACGAGCAGTACTTC CSGGVLYEQYF
TRBD2 TRBJ2-1 TRBV27 - TGTGCCAGCAGTTTATTAGGACCGGGACTAGCGGGCGATGAGCAGTTCTTC CASSLLGPGLAGDEQFF
- TRBJ2-2 TRBV7-3 - TGTGCCAGCAGCTTGACTTCCCACACCGGGGAGCTGTTTTTT CASSLTSHTGELFF
TRBD1 TRBJ2-3 TRBV6-4 many TGTGCCAGCAGTGACGGACAGGGCACAGATACGCAGTATTTT CASSDGQGTDTQYF
TRBD2 TRBJ2-1 TRBV10-3 - TGTGCCGTCAGACTAGCCTCCTACAATGAGCAGTTCTTC CAVRLASYNEQFF
- TRBJ2-1 TRBV2 - TGTGCCAGCAGTAACCAGGGACACTACAATGAGCAGTTCTTC CASSNQGHYNEQFF
- TRBJ2-5 TRBV27 - TGTGCCAGCAGTTTATTGTTCGAGGAGACCCAGTACTTC CASSLLFEETQYF
TRBD2 TRBJ2-3 TRBV6-6 once TGTGCCAGCACCTTACTAGCGGGGGCTAGCACAGATACGCAGTATTTT CASTLLAGASTDTQYF
TRBD1 TRBJ1-1 TRBV7-9 - TGTGCCACCTCCGGGACAGGGGACCGTGTACCTGAAGCTTTCTTT CATSGTGDRVPEAFF